A single sample gave rise to the 10 T cell receptor beta chains below, sequenced in a study of blood T cells in healthy people across ages. A sample-barcoded 5' primer and a J-beta primer mix were used in a second PCR of roughly 6 to 11 cycles. TCRdb itself ran the 5' RACE reads through MiXCR, one entry per CDR3 protein. This sample has approximately 1.5 million distinct CDR3 sequences, with roughly 43% found just once. Material for sequencing was blood. All receptors derive from a woman between 18 and 29 years old in good health.

The rearrangement uses TRBV6-1 and TRBJ2-5; 7 bases are shared with TRBD1. The better agreement between TRBJ2-7 and the DNA end casts doubt on the J call. Germline V CDR1 and CDR2: MNHNS, SASEGT. CDR3 size: 14 residues. CDR3 sequence: CASSENADRYEQYF. In DNA, the CDR3 is TGTGCCAGCAGTGAAAATGCGGACAGGTACGAGCAGTACTTC.

This clonotype was found a few times. The chain's CDR3 is CASRLTGVAEAFF. DNA for the CDR3: TGTGCCAGCAGGTTGACAGGGGTTGCTGAAGCTTTCTTT. V gene TRBV6-2 or TRBV6-3 combines with J gene TRBJ1-1; TRBD1 matches 8 bases. CDR3 length: 13 amino acids. The germline CDR1 and CDR2 sequences are MNHEY and SVGEGT. Trimming took 6 bases from V and 6 from J; bases not matched to a gene: 6.

This clonotype has just one count. The J gene is TRBJ1-4, the V gene TRBV28; TRBD1 might be the D (5 bases). CDR1 is MDHEN, CDR2 SYDVKM, per germline. The CDR3 is 14 residues long. The V end was cut by 5 bases, the J end by 7 bases, with 14 bases between. CDR3 DNA: TGTGCCAGCAGTCGCCCCGGGACGGGTGAAAAACTGTTTTTT. It specifies CASSRPGTGEKLFF.

The rearrangement joins TRBV30 to TRBJ2-7; D is ambiguous. From germline, CDR1 is GTSNPN and CDR2 SVGIG (reference sequence). This CDR3 is built from 11 residues. V was cut by 3 bases and J by 3 bases, with 6 bases left in between. CDR3 region: CAWRQDYEQYF. DNA of the CDR3: TGTGCCTGGAGGCAGGACTACGAGCAGTACTTC.

The chain recombines TRBV20-1 with TRBJ1-6; D gene unclear. This CDR3 is built from 13 residues. V was cut by 2 bases and J by 9 bases, with 11 bases left in between. Germline V gives CDR1 DFQATT, CDR2 SNEGSKA (reference sequence). The CDR3 DNA sequence: TGCAGTGCTAGATATGGGAGAGGTTCACCCCTCCACTTT. It yields the protein CSARYGRGSPLHF.

This clonotype was detected only a few times. At one boundary the junction diverges from the germline segment, which might be a read error. V is TRBV6-1 and J is TRBJ2-7, with D hard to call. The CDR3 is 13 amino acids. CDR1 is MNHNS and CDR2 is SASEGT in the germline V gene. The CDR3 DNA reads as TGTGCTAGCAGTGAGTGGAAGTCCTACGAGCAGTACTTC. It encodes CASSEWKSYEQYF.

The rearrangement links TRBV29-1 to TRBJ2-7, with D possibly matching TRBD1 (5 bases). The germline CDR1 and CDR2 sequences are SQVTM and ANQGSEA. Deletions cut 2 bases from V and 4 bases from J, with 12 bases between. The CDR3 extends over 13 amino acids. CDR3 sequence (DNA): TGCAGCGTTGAATCGACGCAGGGTTACGAGCAGTACTTC. The encoded protein is CSVESTQGYEQYF.

The rearrangement uses TRBV20-1 and TRBJ1-1; D remains ambiguous. This CDR3 has 16 amino acids. CDR1 DFQATT and CDR2 SNEGSKA come from the germline V gene (reference sequence). The V end was cut by 6 bases, the J end by 0 bases, with 20 bases between. In DNA form, the CDR3 reads TGCAGTGCCCCGCGGTACGGGCAGTCCATGAACACTGAAGCTTTCTTT. The encoded protein is CSAPRYGQSMNTEAFF.

The V and J genes are TRBV30 and TRBJ2-1; D may be TRBD2 (6 bases). Germline V gene sequence: CDR1 GTSNPN, CDR2 SVGIG (reference sequence). The length of the CDR3 is 17 residues. V shed 1 base and J shed 6 bases, with 22 bases lying between them. The DNA for the CDR3 is TGTGCCTGGAGTGGTTTGGGGCGGGGAGTGGGACGCAATGAGCAGTTCTTC. This encodes CAWSGLGRGVGRNEQFF.

For this clonotype: Compared with germline, one end of the junction differs, possibly owing to a read error. V gene TRBV29-1 combines with J gene TRBJ2-6, with TRBD1 as a possible D gene (5 bases). Germline V gene sequence: CDR1 SQVTM, CDR2 ANQGSEA. The CDR3 spans 14 residues. CDR3 nucleotide sequence: TGCAGCGTAGCAGGGTTCTCTGGGGCCAACGTCCCGACTTTC. It yields the protein CSVAGFSGANVPTF.